The 23 T cell receptor beta chains presented below share a single source sample, sequenced in a study of CD8 T cells in ankylosing spondylitis. Study observations and caveats: Roughly 8 highly homologous variants made up a TCR beta motif that seemed to typify ankylosing spondylitis blood.

In TCRdb, the 5' RACE reads were re-called with MiXCR into one record per CDR3 protein. This table has almost 400,000 distinct CDR3 sequences, around 22% appearing once. The antigens these receptors bind are not known. The sequenced material came from blood, either unsorted or a sorted T cell fraction (not recorded which). The receptor source for this set is a male donor with ankylosing spondylitis.

The chain is built from TRBV18 and TRBJ2-1, with D possibly TRBD1 on 5 matching bases. The germline CDR1 and CDR2 sequences are KGHSH and LQKENI. V lost 3 bases and J 8 bases, leaving 8 bases between the germline ends. There are 12 residues in the CDR3. Here the CDR3 reads CASSPLRDEQFF. The CDR3 nucleotides read TGTGCCAGCTCACCTCTCAGGGATGAGCAGTTCTTC.

This clonotype was observed a few times. The J gene is TRBJ2-5, the V gene TRBV7-7; D is uncertain. CDR3 length: 15 residues. From germline, CDR1 is SSHAT and CDR2 FNYEAQ (reference sequence). V was clipped by 0 bases and J by 5 bases, with 13 bases between them. The CDR3: CASSLAGPTPETQYF. CDR3 in DNA: TGTGCCAGCAGCTTAGCAGGACCGACTCCGGAGACCCAGTACTTC.

Concerning this clonotype: The junction differs from germline at one of its ends, possibly a read error. The chain employs TRBV30 and TRBJ2-3; tentatively, D is TRBD1 (6 bases). Germline V gene sequence: CDR1 GTSNPN, CDR2 SVGIG (reference sequence). The CDR3 is 11 residues long. The CDR3 DNA reads TGTGCCTGGAGTGACACTGGACAGAGCCATTTT. It yields the protein CAWSDTGQSHF. The full variable domain, completed using reference TRBV30 and TRBJ2-3, is SQTIHQWPATLVQPVGSPLSLECTVEGTSNPNLYWYRQAAGRGLQLLFYSVGIGQISSEVPQNLSASRPQDRQFILSSKKLLLSDSGFYLCAWSDTGQSHFGPGTRLTVL.

The table lists this clonotype with a count of one. This sequence joins TRBV5-1 and TRBJ2-5, with 7 bases matching TRBD1. CDR1 and CDR2 (germline): SGHRS, YFSETQ. With 6 bases clipped from V and 4 bases from J, the junction kept 12 bases outside the gene matches. CDR3 size: 15 residues. CDR3 sequence (DNA): TGCGCCAGCACCCTCCCCGTACAGGGGTCAGAGACCCAGTACTTC. Its protein is CASTLPVQGSETQYF.

This clonotype was seen a handful of times. V is TRBV29-1 and J is TRBJ1-2, with TRBD1 matching 7 bases. This CDR3 contains 13 residues. Per the germline V gene, CDR1 is SQVTM and CDR2 is ANQGSEA. V shed 5 bases, J shed 5 bases, and the junction held 8 bases outside the gene matches. For the CDR3, the DNA is TGCAGCGTTCCCAGGACAGGAGGATATGGCTACACCTTC. Amino acids: CSVPRTGGYGYTF.

In this sample, this clonotype turned up a few times. This chain uses TRBV29-1 with TRBJ2-7, with TRBD1 identical over 11 bases. The V gene end was trimmed by 0 bases and the J gene end by 4 bases; junction bases not matched to a gene: 2. CDR3 length: 14 amino acids. Germline V gene sequence: CDR1 SQVTM, CDR2 ANQGSEA. The chain's CDR3 is CSVEEGTGGYEQYF. The CDR3 DNA sequence: TGCAGCGTTGAAGAGGGGACAGGGGGGTACGAGCAGTACTTC.

This clonotype was observed a handful of times. The chain has TRBV29-1 and TRBJ1-1; 11 positions agree with TRBD1. The CDR3 is 14 residues long. Trimming at V came to 6 bases and at J to 5 bases, leaving 8 bases not matched to a gene. Germline values: CDR1 SQVTM, CDR2 ANQGSEA. The CDR3 sequence is CSVTRTGGRTEAFF. The CDR3 DNA reads TGCAGCGTAACCCGGACAGGGGGCCGGACTGAAGCTTTCTTT.

This sequence joins TRBV3-1 and TRBJ1-3; D remains ambiguous. The germline gives CDR1 LGHDT, CDR2 YNNKEL (reference sequence). The CDR3 runs to 15 residues. V was clipped by 3 bases and J by 0 bases, with 9 bases between them. CDR3 amino acids: CASSHRGASGNTIYF. CDR3 in DNA: TGTGCCAGCAGCCACCGGGGAGCCTCTGGAAACACCATATATTTT.

The V and J genes are TRBV30 and TRBJ1-5; 7 bases map to TRBD1. Losses at the gene ends were 0 bases for V and 10 bases for J; bases not matched to a gene: 6. Germline lookup yields CDR1 GTSNPN and CDR2 SVGIG (reference sequence). This CDR3 contains 13 residues. The CDR3 spells CAWSVNQGEPQHF. The CDR3 DNA reads as TGTGCCTGGAGTGTTAACCAGGGGGAACCCCAGCATTTT.

This clonotype was counted between two and nine times. The rearrangement uses TRBV12-3 or TRBV12-4 and TRBJ2-3; 7 bases are a match to TRBD1. Trimming took 5 bases from V and 1 from J; bases not matched to a gene: 3. This CDR3 is 14 amino acids long. This CDR3 reads CASSRTGRTDTQYF. CDR3 nucleotide sequence: TGTGCCAGCAGTAGGACAGGACGCACAGATACGCAGTATTTT.

The sample holds one count of this clonotype. The chain has TRBV3-1 and TRBJ2-7; the match to TRBD2 covers 8 bases. V lost 4 bases to trimming and J lost 7 bases; unmatched junction nucleotides: 12. CDR1 is LGHDT and CDR2 is YNNKEL in the germline V gene (reference sequence). The CDR3 sequence is 15 residues long. Written as DNA, the CDR3 is TGTGCCAGCAGCCTCTCGGGGAGCGGGAGTTATGAGCAGTACTTC. This gives the protein CASSLSGSGSYEQYF.

This clonotype was observed a handful of times. This chain connects TRBV4-1 to TRBJ1-1; no clear D gene. Germline CDR1 and CDR2: MGHRA and YSYEKL. The CDR3 has 15 amino acids. The V end was cut by 0 bases, the J end by 7 bases, with 15 bases between. The CDR3 loop reads CASSQDHGRGGEAFF. The CDR3 region has the DNA TGCGCCAGCAGCCAAGATCACGGCAGAGGAGGTGAAGCTTTCTTT.

The J gene is TRBJ2-5, the V gene TRBV11-3; D is unresolved. The CDR3 spans 15 residues. V shed 5 bases and J shed 0 bases, with 13 bases lying between them. Germline lookup yields CDR1 SGHNT and CDR2 YENEEA. The CDR3 protein is CASSRQFAHQETQYF. CDR3 DNA: TGTGCCAGCAGCCGTCAGTTCGCGCACCAAGAGACCCAGTACTTC.

The chain couples TRBV3-1 to TRBJ2-1, with 14 bases aligning to TRBD2. V lost 1 base and J lost 5; bases outside the gene matches: 16. This CDR3 contains 21 residues. The germline V gene has CDR1 LGHDT and CDR2 YNNKEL (reference sequence). CDR3: CASSQALSGTSGSPNDNEQFF. DNA of the CDR3: TGTGCCAGCAGCCAAGCCCTATCCGGGACTAGCGGGAGCCCGAACGACAATGAGCAGTTCTTC.

The chain carries TRBV6-6 and TRBJ2-2; D not certain. Looked up from germline, CDR1 is MNHNY and CDR2 is SVGAGI (reference sequence). Between the trimmed V and J ends, which lost 2 bases and 5 bases, there was a span of 6 bases. The CDR3 is made up of 13 amino acids. The CDR3 here is CASSYRPTGELFF. Here the CDR3 DNA reads TGTGCCAGCAGTTACCGACCAACCGGGGAGCTGTTTTTT.

V is TRBV12-3 or TRBV12-4 and J is TRBJ2-7; possible D gene TRBD2, 5 bases. Trimming removed 3 bases at V and 0 bases at J, with 12 bases between. The CDR3 loop spans 15 amino acids. Here the CDR3 reads CASSFGPRGSYEQYF. The CDR3 DNA follows: TGTGCCAGCAGTTTTGGACCCCGGGGCTCCTACGAGCAGTACTTC.

This clonotype was observed a few times. This rearrangement joins TRBV6-5 to TRBJ2-7; D is unclear. The germline V gene has CDR1 MNHEY and CDR2 SVGAGI. The CDR3 covers 14 residues. V was cut by 2 bases and J by 4 bases, with 12 bases left in between. Written as DNA, the CDR3 is TGTGCCAGCAGTTACCTAGGTCCGTCTTACGAGCAGTACTTC. Encoded protein: CASSYLGPSYEQYF.

The table lists this clonotype with a few counts. This chain links TRBV29-1 with TRBJ2-3, with D unresolved. This CDR3 region has 13 residues. The V end lost 4 bases, the J end lost 3 bases, and 11 bases lay between the germline ends. Looked up from germline, CDR1 is SQVTM and CDR2 is ANQGSEA. The CDR3 here is CSVVGYETDTQYF. In nucleotides, the CDR3 is TGCAGCGTTGTAGGCTATGAGACAGATACGCAGTATTTT.

As concerns this clonotype: The junction differs from germline at one of its ends, possibly a read error. The chain recombines TRBV7-7 with TRBJ2-1, with 10 nucleotides matching TRBD2. Per germline, CDR1 SSHAT and CDR2 FNYEAQ (reference sequence). CDR3 length: 16 amino acids. DNA for the CDR3: TGTGCTAGCAGCCAAAGCGGGAGGGCTATCATCGATGAGCAGTTCTTC. Encoded protein: CASSQSGRAIIDEQFF.

The genes are TRBV19 and TRBJ2-1, with 15 bases lining up with TRBD2. The germline V gene has CDR1 LNHDA and CDR2 SQIVND (reference sequence). This CDR3 has 17 residues. Trimming at V came to 4 bases and at J to 11 bases, leaving 12 bases not matched to a gene. CDR3 sequence (DNA): TGTGCCAGTAGTAATCCCGGACTAGCGGGAGGGAGACGAAAGCAGTTCTTC. Translated: CASSNPGLAGGRRKQFF.

The genes are TRBV5-6 and TRBJ2-2, with TRBD2 identical over 9 bases. The length of the CDR3 is 17 residues. Germline CDR1 SGHDT, CDR2 YYEEEE. The V and J ends lost 3 bases and 3 bases, in that order; junction bases with no gene match: 9. CDR3 in amino acids: CASSSVGVAGDTGELFF. CDR3 sequence (DNA): TGTGCCAGCAGCTCGGTAGGGGTAGCGGGAGACACCGGGGAGCTGTTTTTT.

The chain combines TRBV28 with TRBJ2-7, with TRBD2 matching over 11 bases. This CDR3 is 14 amino acids long. After removal of 6 bases from V and 4 bases from J, the junction contained 5 bases not matched to a gene. CDR1 MDHEN and CDR2 SYDVKM come from the germline V gene. In nucleotides, the CDR3 is TGTGCCAGCAGAACCGGGACTAGCGGATACGAGCAGTACTTC. Residues: CASRTGTSGYEQYF.

Ten or more counts support this clonotype. The V call is TRBV19, the J call TRBJ2-7; possibly TRBD1 or TRBD2 for D (5 bases each). The ends were cut back, 3 bases at V and 2 bases at J, with 11 bases in the middle. Germline CDR1 reads LNHDA; CDR2 reads SQIVND (reference sequence). The CDR3 runs 14 residues. The CDR3 DNA sequence: TGTGCCAGTAGTATCCGGGGCAGACCCTACGAGCAGTACTTC. Encoded protein: CASSIRGRPYEQYF.